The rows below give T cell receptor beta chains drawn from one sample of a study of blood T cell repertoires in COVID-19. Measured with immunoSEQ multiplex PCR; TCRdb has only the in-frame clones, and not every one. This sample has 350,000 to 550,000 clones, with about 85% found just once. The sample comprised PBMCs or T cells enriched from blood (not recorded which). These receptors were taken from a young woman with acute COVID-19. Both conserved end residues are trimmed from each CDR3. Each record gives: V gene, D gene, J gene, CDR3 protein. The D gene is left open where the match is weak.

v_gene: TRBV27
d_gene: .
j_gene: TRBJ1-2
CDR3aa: ASSLGAGIYGYT

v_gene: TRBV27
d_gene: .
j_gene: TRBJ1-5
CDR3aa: ASSFPGQPQH

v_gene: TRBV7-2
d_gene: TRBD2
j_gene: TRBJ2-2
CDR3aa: ASIHSGMTGELF

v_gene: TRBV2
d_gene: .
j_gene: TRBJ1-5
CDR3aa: ASSVTENSNQPQH

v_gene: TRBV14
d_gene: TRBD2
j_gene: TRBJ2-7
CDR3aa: ASSRALAVYSYEQY

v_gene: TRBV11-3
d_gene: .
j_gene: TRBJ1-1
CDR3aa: ATTGSAREAF

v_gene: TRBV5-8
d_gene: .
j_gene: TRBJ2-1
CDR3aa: ASSRGTTVYNEQF

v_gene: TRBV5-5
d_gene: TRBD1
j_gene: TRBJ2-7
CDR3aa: ASSHFNRGFNEQY

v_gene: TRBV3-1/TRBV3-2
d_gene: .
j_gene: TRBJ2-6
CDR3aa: ASSQGAAGARSGANVLT

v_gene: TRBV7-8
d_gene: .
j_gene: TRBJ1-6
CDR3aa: ASSFDSYSYNSPLH

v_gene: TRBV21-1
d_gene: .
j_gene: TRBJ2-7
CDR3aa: ASSNLFDRGYEQY

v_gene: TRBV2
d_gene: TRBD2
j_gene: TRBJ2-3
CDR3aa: ASSEARERD

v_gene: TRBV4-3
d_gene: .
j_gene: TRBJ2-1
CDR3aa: ASSQDRDPGEEQF

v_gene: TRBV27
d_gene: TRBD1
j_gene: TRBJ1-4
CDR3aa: ASSSQDRGYNEKLF

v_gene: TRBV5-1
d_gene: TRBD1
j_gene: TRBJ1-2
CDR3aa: ASSPGTGGYT

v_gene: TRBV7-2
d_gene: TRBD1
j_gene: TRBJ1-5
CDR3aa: ASSLERGLNQPQH

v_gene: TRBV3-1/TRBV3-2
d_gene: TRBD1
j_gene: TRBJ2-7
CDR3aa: ASSPGTGGITYEQY

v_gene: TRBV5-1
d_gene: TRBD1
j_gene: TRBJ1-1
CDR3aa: ASSKTGGPNTEAF

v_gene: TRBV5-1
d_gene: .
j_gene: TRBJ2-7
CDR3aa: ASSLALPGEQY

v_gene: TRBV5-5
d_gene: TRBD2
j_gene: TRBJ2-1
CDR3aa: ASSLPSGVSYNEQF

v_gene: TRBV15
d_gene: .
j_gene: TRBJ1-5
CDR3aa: ATSRVGRGSNQPQH

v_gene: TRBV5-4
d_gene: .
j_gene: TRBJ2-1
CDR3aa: ASSPLNSYNEQF

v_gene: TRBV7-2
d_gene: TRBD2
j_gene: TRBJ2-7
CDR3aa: ASSLLASGVSYEQY

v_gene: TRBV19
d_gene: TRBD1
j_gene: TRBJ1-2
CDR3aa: ASSRTGSGYGYT

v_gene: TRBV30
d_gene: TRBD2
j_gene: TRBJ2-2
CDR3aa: AWTRWGGTGELF

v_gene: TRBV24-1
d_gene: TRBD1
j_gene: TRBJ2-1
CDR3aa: ATSGTGRLDEQF

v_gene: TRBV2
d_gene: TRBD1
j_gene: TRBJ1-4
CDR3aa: ASRARQGQKKLF

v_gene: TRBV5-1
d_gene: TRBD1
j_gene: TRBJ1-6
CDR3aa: ASSVTGNNSPLH

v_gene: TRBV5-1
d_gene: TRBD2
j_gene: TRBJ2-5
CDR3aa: ASSVSLAGRGQETQY

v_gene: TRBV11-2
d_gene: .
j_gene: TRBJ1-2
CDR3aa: ASSLVSGVRGGYT

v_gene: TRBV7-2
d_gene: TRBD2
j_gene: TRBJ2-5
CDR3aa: ASSLSLAGGPRETQY

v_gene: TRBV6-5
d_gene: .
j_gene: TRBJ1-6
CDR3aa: ASSFFRDSPLH

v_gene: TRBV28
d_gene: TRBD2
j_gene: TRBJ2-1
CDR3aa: AISALAGAPNEQF

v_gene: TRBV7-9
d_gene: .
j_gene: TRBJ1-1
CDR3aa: ASSPDRRNTEAF

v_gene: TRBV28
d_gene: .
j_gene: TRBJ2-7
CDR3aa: ASSPNSRSYEQY

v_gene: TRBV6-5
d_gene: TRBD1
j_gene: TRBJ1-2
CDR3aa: ASSQTGTGYT

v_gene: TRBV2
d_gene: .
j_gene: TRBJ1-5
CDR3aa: ASSRQPNSNQPQH

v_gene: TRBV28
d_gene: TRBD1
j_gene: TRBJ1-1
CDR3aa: ASSGGQGKTEAF

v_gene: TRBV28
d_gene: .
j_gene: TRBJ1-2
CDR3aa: ASSLWGLGYGYT

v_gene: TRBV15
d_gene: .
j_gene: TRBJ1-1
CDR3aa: ATSAVGGGTEAF

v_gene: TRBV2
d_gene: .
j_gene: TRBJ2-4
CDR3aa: ASRGPGRAKNIQY

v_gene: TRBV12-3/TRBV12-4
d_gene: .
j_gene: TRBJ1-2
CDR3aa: ASSVRTYGYT

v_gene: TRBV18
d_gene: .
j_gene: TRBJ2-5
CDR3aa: ASSPSGGIQETQY

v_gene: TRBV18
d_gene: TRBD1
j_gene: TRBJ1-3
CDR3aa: ASSLGQGSGNTIY

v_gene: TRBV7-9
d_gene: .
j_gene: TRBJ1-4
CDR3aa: ASSLSGDGEKLF

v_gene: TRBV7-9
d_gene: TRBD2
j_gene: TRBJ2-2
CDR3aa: ASSFLYRGGLANTGELF

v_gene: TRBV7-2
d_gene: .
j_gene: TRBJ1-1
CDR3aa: ASSLGLTGGTLEAF

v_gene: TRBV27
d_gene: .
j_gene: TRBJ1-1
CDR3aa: ASSPTTRNTEAF

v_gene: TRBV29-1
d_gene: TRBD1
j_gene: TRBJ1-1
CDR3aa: SVDKGAYTEAF

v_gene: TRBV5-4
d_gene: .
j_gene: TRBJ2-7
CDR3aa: ASTSSSYEQY

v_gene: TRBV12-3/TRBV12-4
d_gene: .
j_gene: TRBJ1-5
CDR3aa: ASSSDSYQPQH

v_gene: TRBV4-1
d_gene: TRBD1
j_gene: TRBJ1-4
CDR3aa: ASSLYRGINEKLF

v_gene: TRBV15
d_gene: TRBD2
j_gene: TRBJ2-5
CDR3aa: ATSRLAGTQETQY

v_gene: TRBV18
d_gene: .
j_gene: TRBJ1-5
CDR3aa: ASSRGQADQPQH

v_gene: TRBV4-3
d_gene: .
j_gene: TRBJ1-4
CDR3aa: ASSQDPYGGAGIHEKLF

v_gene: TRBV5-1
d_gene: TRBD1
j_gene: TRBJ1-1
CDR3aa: ASSLGPRTGNTEAF

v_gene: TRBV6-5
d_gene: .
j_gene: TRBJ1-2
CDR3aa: ASRNNRAYGYT

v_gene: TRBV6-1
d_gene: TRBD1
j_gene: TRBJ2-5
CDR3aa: ASSESGTGRETQY

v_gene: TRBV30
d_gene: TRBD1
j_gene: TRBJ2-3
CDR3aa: AWRSGGGGTDTQY

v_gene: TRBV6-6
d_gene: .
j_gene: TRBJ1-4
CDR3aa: ASSYSPNNEKLF